A single sample is the source of the 3 T cell receptor beta chains below, sequenced in a study of spatial heterogeneity in lung cancer. The time point: sample taken at primary tumor resection. Study-wide findings and caveats: In tumors, expanded intratumoral alpha and beta TCR counts tracked mutation counts.

TCRdb re-called the 5' RACE reads with MiXCR, one entry per CDR3 protein. The sample lists about 27,000 distinct CDR3 sequences; more than 5.5% were seen once. For these TCRs, the target antigens are not known. Sequences were derived from lung tumor tissue, sampled at surgery. The origin of the receptors is a male donor with early-stage non-small cell lung cancer.

This clonotype has a handful of counts. This chain connects TRBV10-3 to TRBJ2-5, with 9 bases identical to TRBD2. Looked up from germline, CDR1 is ENHRY and CDR2 is SYGVKD. Trimming removed 10 bases from V and 5 bases from J; junction bases left unmatched: 8. CDR3 length equals 13 residues. CDR3 in amino acids: CATAGGPGETQYF. The DNA of the CDR3 is TGTGCCACCGCGGGGGGGCCCGGGGAGACCCAGTACTTC.

This clonotype was detected a few times. The chain couples TRBV27 to TRBJ1-4, with D perhaps matching TRBD1 (6 bases). This CDR3 spans 13 amino acids. Trimming shortened V by 11 bases and J by 4 bases, and 14 bases separated the two germline ends. CDR1 MNHEY and CDR2 SMNVEV come from the germline V gene (reference sequence). CDR3 sequence: CASGAVGNEKLFF. CDR3 sequence (DNA): TGTGCCTCAGGGGCAGTGGGTAATGAAAAACTGTTTTTT.

This clonotype occurred many times. The V and J genes are TRBV6-5 and TRBJ1-2, with 8 bases matching TRBD1. Germline CDR1 reads MNHEY; CDR2 reads SVGAGI. V shed 4 bases and J 4 bases; nucleotides not matched to a gene: 8. The CDR3 runs to 15 residues. The CDR3 bases are TGTGCCAGCAGTTCGCCTCGGACAGGGAGCTATGGCTACACCTTC. Translation: CASSSPRTGSYGYTF.